Sequencing of this T cell receptor (beta chain) was carried out in a study of blood T cells in healthy people across ages. Notes on the study in general: Per million T cells, TCR beta diversity dropped about linearly as age rose.

Healthy Russian Caucasian donors spanned ages about 6 to 100 years. A second PCR of roughly 6 to 12 cycles used a sample-barcoded 5' primer and a J-beta primer mix. A template-switch adaptor that had 12 random nucleotides put a tag on each cDNA molecule. TCRdb re-analysed the 5' RACE reads in MiXCR, keeping a single row per CDR3 protein. The sample lists around 900,000 distinct CDR3 sequences, roughly 51% occurring once. The CDR3 length is 16 residues. V shed 2 bases, J shed 0 bases, and the junction held 2 bases outside the gene matches. Per the germline V gene, CDR1 is MNHEY and CDR2 is SVGEGT. Concerning this clonotype itself: Its antigen is still unknown.

Source material: blood. This sequence joins TRBV6-2 or TRBV6-3 and TRBJ2-4; 9 nucleotides match TRBD1. This TCR was sampled from an older woman in good health. The chain's CDR3 is CASSYGQGLAKNIQYF. The DNA for the CDR3 is TGTGCCAGCAGTTACGGACAGGGGCTAGCCAAAAACATTCAGTACTTC.